Listed below are T cell receptor beta chains from one sample, sequenced in a study of cytomegalovirus exposure and HLA in healthy donors. Assay: immunoSEQ multiplex PCR; the TCRdb copy retains only in-frame clones and omits some. Of roughly 150,000 clones in the sample, roughly 68% were seen once. The specimen was PBMCs. All receptors derive from a man younger than 40 in good health and CMV-seropositive. The CDR3 runs from the conserved cysteine through the conserved F or W. A D gene is named only where the DNA matches it firmly. A clone size is listed for some rows: how often the clone was seen (once, few, many), or a class if it is expanded.

V gene,D gene,clone size,J gene,CDR3 DNA,CDR3 protein
TRBV5-1,.,few,TRBJ1-1,TGCGCCAGCAGTGCCCGAGAGAACACTGAAGCTTTCTTT,CASSARENTEAFF
TRBV5-1,.,.,TRBJ2-3,TGCGCCAGCAGCTTTACAGGACAGCCAGATACGCAGTATTTT,CASSFTGQPDTQYF
TRBV7-9,.,.,TRBJ2-5,TGTGCCAGCAGCTTAGGAGGGCGAGAGACCCAGTACTTC,CASSLGGRETQYF
TRBV9,.,few,TRBJ1-4,TGTGCCAGCAGCGAGGGGTCGACTGAAAAACTGTTTTTT,CASSEGSTEKLFF
TRBV19,.,once,TRBJ1-1,TGTGCCAGTAGTAAGACACCTGGAGGCCTAGTGGGAGCTTTCTTT,CASSKTPGGLVGAFF
TRBV5-6,TRBD1,few,TRBJ1-5,TGTGCCAGCAGCGGAGGGGGGGGGATACAGGGGGTGAATCAGCCCCAGCATTTT,CASSGGGGIQGVNQPQHF
TRBV9,TRBD2,.,TRBJ2-2,TGTGCCAGCAGCCCCCGGGACTACCCACTTATTATGAACACCGGGGAGCTGTTTTTT,CASSPRDYPLIMNTGELFF
TRBV5-1,TRBD1,.,TRBJ1-1,TGCGCCAGCAGCTTGACAGGGGAGACTGAAGCTTTCTTT,CASSLTGETEAFF
TRBV5-1,TRBD1,.,TRBJ2-5,TGCGCCAGCAGCTTCACCGGGACAGGGTACCAAGAGACCCAGTACTTC,CASSFTGTGYQETQYF
TRBV30,TRBD2,.,TRBJ2-3,TGTGCCTGGAGTGTAGCGGGGGGTGGGACTAGCACAGATACGCAGTATTTT,CAWSVAGGGTSTDTQYF
TRBV7-9,TRBD2,.,TRBJ2-3,TGTGCCAGCTTGGCGGGAGGCGAGTCGGATACGCAGTATTTT,CASLAGGESDTQYF
TRBV5-1,.,.,TRBJ1-4,TGCGCCAGCAGCTTGAGGTCAGGGGCTAATGAAAAACTGTTTTTT,CASSLRSGANEKLFF
TRBV7-3,.,.,TRBJ2-2,TGTGCCAGTAGGGCAGGGCCCTACGGGGAGCTGTTTTTT,CASRAGPYGELFF
TRBV27,TRBD1,.,TRBJ2-7,TGTGCCAGCAGTTGGGGACAGCCATACGAGCAGTACTTC,CASSWGQPYEQYF
TRBV6-6,.,few,TRBJ2-5,TGTGCCAGCAGTTACGAGGAGACCCAGTACTTC,CASSYEETQYF
TRBV5-4,.,.,TRBJ2-7,TGTGCCAGCAGCCTCACGGGGGAGAGCTCCTACGAGCAGTACTTC,CASSLTGESSYEQYF
TRBV7-3,.,.,TRBJ1-3,TGTGCCAGCAGCTTAACCGGTCCCTCTGGAAACACCATATATTTT,CASSLTGPSGNTIYF
TRBV21-1,.,.,TRBJ1-2,TGTGCCAGCAGCAAAAGGGACAGGGAAGTAGTTACCCCCAACTATGGCTACACCTTC,CASSKRDREVVTPNYGYTF
TRBV7-9,TRBD2,.,TRBJ2-1,TGTGCCAGCAGCTTAGTATTAGCGGGCCTGTCAGGGGAGCAGTTCTTC,CASSLVLAGLSGEQFF
TRBV7-9,.,.,TRBJ1-2,TGTGCCAGCAGCTTAGAAAGCGGTGCCTTC,CASSLESGAF
TRBV28,TRBD1,few,TRBJ2-7,TGTGCCAGCAGTCAGTATCCTGGACAGGGAGACGAGCAGTACTTC,CASSQYPGQGDEQYF
TRBV5-1,TRBD2,.,TRBJ2-3,TGCGCCAGCAGCTTTAAGCGGGAGTTGGATACGCAGTATTTT,CASSFKRELDTQYF
TRBV30,.,.,TRBJ1-4,TGTGCCTGGAGCGCAGGAGGGGAAAAACTGTTTTTT,CAWSAGGEKLFF
TRBV19,TRBD1,.,TRBJ1-1,TGTGCCAGTAGTTTACAGGGGGCTGGGGCTGAAGCTTTCTTT,CASSLQGAGAEAFF
TRBV5-1,TRBD1,.,TRBJ2-1,TGCGCCAGCAGGGAAGGGACAGGGCTATACAATGAGCAGTTCTTC,CASREGTGLYNEQFF
TRBV27,.,few,TRBJ1-6,TGTGCCAGCAGCCCCACACAGGGTGGGAATTCACCCCTCCACTTT,CASSPTQGGNSPLHF
TRBV4-1,TRBD1,.,TRBJ1-2,TGCGCCAGCAGCCAAGACCAGGGGGACTATGGCTACACCTTC,CASSQDQGDYGYTF
TRBV11-2,.,.,TRBJ2-3,TGTGCCAGCAGCCCGATGGCAGGTGATACGCAGTATTTT,CASSPMAGDTQYF
TRBV29-1,TRBD2,.,TRBJ2-7,TGCAGCGCTAAAGCGGGAGGAGCCTCCTACGAGCAGTACTTC,CSAKAGGASYEQYF
TRBV5-6,.,.,TRBJ1-2,TGTGCCAGCAGCTTCGAAACAGCTAACTATGGCTACACCTTC,CASSFETANYGYTF
TRBV4-2,.,few,TRBJ1-2,TGTGCCAGCAGCCAAGAATTCCAAGAGGTAGGACTTAACTATGGCTACACCTTC,CASSQEFQEVGLNYGYTF
TRBV6-1,.,.,TRBJ1-4,TGTGCCAGCAGTGTAGGACAGCTTAATGAAAAACTGTTTTTT,CASSVGQLNEKLFF
TRBV9,.,few,TRBJ2-7,TGTGCCAGCAGCGTAGGGGGAGCTTACTCCTACGAGCAGTACTTC,CASSVGGAYSYEQYF
TRBV5-1,.,.,TRBJ1-3,TGCGCCAGCAGCTTGAATTCAGGGAAGAACTCTGGAAACACCATATATTTT,CASSLNSGKNSGNTIYF
TRBV6-1,.,.,TRBJ1-1,TGTGCCAGCAGGGCTGGGGACTCGTCCACTGAAGCTTTCTTT,CASRAGDSSTEAFF
TRBV4-1,TRBD1,.,TRBJ2-7,TGCGCCAGCAGCCAAGGGCAGGGGGCAATCTACGAGCAGTACTTC,CASSQGQGAIYEQYF
TRBV5-1,.,.,TRBJ1-5,TGCGCCAGCAGCTTTCTGGGGGGGGAACCCCAGCATTTT,CASSFLGGEPQHF
TRBV18,TRBD2,.,TRBJ2-7,TGTGCCAGCTCACCCCCCGGACTAGCGACCGAGCAGTACTTC,CASSPPGLATEQYF
TRBV11-3,TRBD1,.,TRBJ2-3,TGTGCCAGCAGACGGACAGGGGGCCCAGATACGCAGTATTTT,CASRRTGGPDTQYF
TRBV7-3,TRBD2,.,TRBJ2-3,TGTGCCAGCGGGGAAGCGGGAGTGCCAGATACGCAGTATTTT,CASGEAGVPDTQYF
TRBV11-3,.,once,TRBJ2-5,TGTGCCAGTTCAGGGCAGCAAGAGACCCAGTACTTC,CASSGQQETQYF
TRBV7-6,.,once,TRBJ2-5,TGTGCCAGCAGCTTAGCGGGGACACTTCAAGAGACCCAGTACTTC,CASSLAGTLQETQYF